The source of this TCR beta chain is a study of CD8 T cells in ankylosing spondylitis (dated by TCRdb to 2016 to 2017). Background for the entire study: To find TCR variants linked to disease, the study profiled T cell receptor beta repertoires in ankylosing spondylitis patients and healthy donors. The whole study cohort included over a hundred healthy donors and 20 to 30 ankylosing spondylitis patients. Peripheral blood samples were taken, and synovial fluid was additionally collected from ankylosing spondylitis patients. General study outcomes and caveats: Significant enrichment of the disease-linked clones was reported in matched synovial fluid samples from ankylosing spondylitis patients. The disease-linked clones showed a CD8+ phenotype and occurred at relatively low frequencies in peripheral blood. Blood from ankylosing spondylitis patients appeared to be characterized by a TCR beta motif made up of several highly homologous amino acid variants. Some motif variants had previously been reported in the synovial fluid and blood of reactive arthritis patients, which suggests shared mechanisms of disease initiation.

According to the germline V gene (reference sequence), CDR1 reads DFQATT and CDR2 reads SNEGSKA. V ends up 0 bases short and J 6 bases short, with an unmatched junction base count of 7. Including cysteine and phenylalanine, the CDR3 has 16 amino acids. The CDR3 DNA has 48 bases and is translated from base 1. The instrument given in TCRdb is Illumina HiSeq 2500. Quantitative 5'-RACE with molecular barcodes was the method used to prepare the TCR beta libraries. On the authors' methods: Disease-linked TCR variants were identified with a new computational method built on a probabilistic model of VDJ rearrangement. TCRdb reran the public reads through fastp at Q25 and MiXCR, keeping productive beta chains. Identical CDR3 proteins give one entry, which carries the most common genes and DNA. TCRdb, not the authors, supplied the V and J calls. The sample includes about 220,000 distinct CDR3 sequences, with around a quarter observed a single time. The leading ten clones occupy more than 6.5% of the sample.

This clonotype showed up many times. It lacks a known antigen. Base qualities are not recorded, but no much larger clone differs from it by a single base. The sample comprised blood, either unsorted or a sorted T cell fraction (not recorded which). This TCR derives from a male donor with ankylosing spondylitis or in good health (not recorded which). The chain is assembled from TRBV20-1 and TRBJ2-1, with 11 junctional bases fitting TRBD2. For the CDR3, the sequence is CSARDGGLADLNEQFF. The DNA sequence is TGCAGTGCTAGAGATGGGGGACTAGCGGACCTCAATGAGCAGTTCTTC.